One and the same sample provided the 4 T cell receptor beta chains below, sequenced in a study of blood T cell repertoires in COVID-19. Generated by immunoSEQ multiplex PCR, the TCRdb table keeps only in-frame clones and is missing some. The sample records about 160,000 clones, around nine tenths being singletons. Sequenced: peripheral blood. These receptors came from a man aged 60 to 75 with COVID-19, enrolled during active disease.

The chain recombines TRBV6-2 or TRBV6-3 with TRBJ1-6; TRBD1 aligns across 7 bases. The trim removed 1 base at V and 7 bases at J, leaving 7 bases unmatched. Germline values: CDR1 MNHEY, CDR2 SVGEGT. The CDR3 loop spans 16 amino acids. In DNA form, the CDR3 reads TGTGCCAGCAGTTACTATTTCGGGACAGCAAATTCACCCCTCCACTTT. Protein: CASSYYFGTANSPLHF.

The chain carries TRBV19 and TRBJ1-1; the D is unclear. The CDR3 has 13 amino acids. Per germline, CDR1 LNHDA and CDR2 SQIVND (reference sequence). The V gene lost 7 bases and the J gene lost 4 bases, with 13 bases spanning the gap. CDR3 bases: TGTGCCAGTAATCGCGGTGGTGGCACTGAAGCTTTCTTT. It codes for CASNRGGGTEAFF.

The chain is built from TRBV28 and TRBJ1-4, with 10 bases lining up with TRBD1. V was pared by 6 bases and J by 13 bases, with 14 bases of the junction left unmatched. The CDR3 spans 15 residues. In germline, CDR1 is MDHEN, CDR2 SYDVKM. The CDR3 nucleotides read TGTGCCAGCAGCCCCCGCCCGGGACAGGGGTCCGGACTGTTTTTT. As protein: CASSPRPGQGSGLFF.

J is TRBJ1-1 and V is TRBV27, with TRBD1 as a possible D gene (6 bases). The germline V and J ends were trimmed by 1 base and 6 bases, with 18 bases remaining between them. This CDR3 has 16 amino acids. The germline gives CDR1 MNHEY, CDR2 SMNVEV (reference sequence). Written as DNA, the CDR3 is TGTGCCAGCAGTTTATTGTATGGGGGCGAGAGGGCTGAAGCTTTCTTT. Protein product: CASSLLYGGERAEAFF.